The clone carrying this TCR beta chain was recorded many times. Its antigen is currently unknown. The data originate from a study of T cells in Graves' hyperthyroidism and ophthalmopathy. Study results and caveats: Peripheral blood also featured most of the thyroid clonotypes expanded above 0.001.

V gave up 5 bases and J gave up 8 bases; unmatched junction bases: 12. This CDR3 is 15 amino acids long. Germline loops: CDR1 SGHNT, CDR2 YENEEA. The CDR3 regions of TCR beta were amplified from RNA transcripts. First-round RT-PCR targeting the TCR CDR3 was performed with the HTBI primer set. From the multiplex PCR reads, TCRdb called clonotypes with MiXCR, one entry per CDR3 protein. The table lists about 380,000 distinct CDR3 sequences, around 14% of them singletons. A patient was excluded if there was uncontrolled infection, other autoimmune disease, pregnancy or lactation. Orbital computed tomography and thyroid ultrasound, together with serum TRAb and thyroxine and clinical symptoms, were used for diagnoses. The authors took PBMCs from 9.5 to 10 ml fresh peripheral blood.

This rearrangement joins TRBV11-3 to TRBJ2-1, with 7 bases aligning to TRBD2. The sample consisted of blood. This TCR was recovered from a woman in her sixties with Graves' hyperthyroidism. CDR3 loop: CASSQDGAGVDEQFF. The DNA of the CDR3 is TGTGCCAGCAGCCAGGACGGGGCGGGAGTCGATGAGCAGTTCTTC.